The 9 T cell receptor beta chains presented below share a single source sample, sequenced in a study of blood T cell repertoires in COVID-19. Sequenced by immunoSEQ multiplex PCR; TCRdb stores in-frame clones only, minus some. The sample lists roughly 200,000 clones, 75% to 85% occurring once. The sequenced material came from peripheral blood. The receptor source for this set is a woman in her forties with COVID-19, enrolled during active disease.

The rearrangement links TRBV7-8 to TRBJ1-1; a weak D match, TRBD1 (6 bases). Germline values: CDR1 SGHVS, CDR2 FQNEAQ. V was cut by 4 bases and J by 7 bases, with 13 bases left in between. The CDR3 extends over 13 amino acids. In DNA form, the CDR3 reads TGTGCCAGCAGCTCTCGGAGGGGGGGTGAAGCTTTCTTT. This codes for CASSSRRGGEAFF.

The chain joins TRBV6-5 to TRBJ2-3, with 8 bases lining up with TRBD1. The V and J ends lost 6 bases and 4 bases, in that order; junction bases with no gene match: 9. Germline V gene sequence: CDR1 MNHEY, CDR2 SVGAGI. The CDR3 consists of 15 residues. This CDR3 reads CASRVGQGPPDTQYF. The CDR3, as DNA: TGTGCCAGCAGGGTAGGACAGGGACCCCCAGATACGCAGTATTTT.

The CDR3 protein is CASSQVGGGTEAFF. As DNA, the CDR3 is TGTGCCAGCAGCCAAGTAGGGGGGGGAACTGAAGCTTTCTTT. The gene calls are TRBV3-1 (or the pseudogene TRBV3-2) and TRBJ1-1; weak D call: TRBD1 (6 bases). V dropped 1 base and J dropped 5 bases, with 11 bases sitting between them. Germline V gene data show CDR1 as LGHDT and CDR2 as YNNKEL (reference sequence). This CDR3 spans 14 amino acids.

The chain joins TRBV6-5 to TRBJ2-3, with a possible D match to TRBD2 (6 bases). The CDR3 loop spans 16 amino acids. V was shortened by 0 bases and J by 6 bases, with 16 bases between the two germline ends. From germline, CDR1 is MNHEY and CDR2 SVGAGI. CDR3 region: CASSYSFSQAGDTQYF. The CDR3 DNA reads TGTGCCAGCAGTTACTCATTTTCTCAGGCGGGGGATACGCAGTATTTT.

The rearrangement joins TRBV18 to TRBJ1-4; D call uncertain. The germline V and J ends were trimmed by 3 bases and 3 bases, with 11 bases remaining between them. CDR3 size: 15 residues. Per germline, CDR1 KGHSH and CDR2 LQKENI. The CDR3 region is CASSPSGGANEKLFF. The CDR3 nucleotides are TGTGCCAGCTCACCTTCCGGAGGAGCTAATGAAAAACTGTTTTTT.

The gene calls are TRBV6-4 and TRBJ2-1; 8 bases fit TRBD2. V trimming: 0 bases; J trimming: 7 bases; junction bases outside the gene matches: 5. This CDR3 contains 15 residues. Germline CDR1 and CDR2: MRHNA and SNTAGT. The CDR3 bases are TGTGCCAGCAGTGACTCTGGGCGGGGGGCTAATGAGCAGTTCTTC. It encodes CASSDSGRGANEQFF.

This clone was observed at least ten times. This sequence joins TRBV2 and TRBJ1-6, with TRBD1 identical over 8 bases. The CDR3 has 14 amino acids. With 5 bases clipped from V and 9 bases from J, the junction kept 6 bases outside the gene matches. The germline gives CDR1 SNHLY, CDR2 FYNNEI. The CDR3 protein is CASSLRGQGSPLHF. The DNA of the CDR3 is TGTGCCAGCAGTCTCCGTGGACAGGGTTCACCCCTCCACTTT.

The CDR3 is CASSARDRDQETQYF. For the CDR3, the DNA is TGTGCCAGCAGCGCCCGGGACAGGGACCAAGAGACCCAGTACTTC. This rearrangement joins TRBV7-9 to TRBJ2-5; 9 nucleotides match TRBD1. V was clipped by 5 bases and J by 0 bases; unmatched bases: 4. The germline V gene has CDR1 SEHNR and CDR2 FQNEAQ (reference sequence). The CDR3 spans 15 residues. The full variable domain, with the rest looked up from reference TRBV7-9 and TRBJ2-5, is DTGVSQNPRHKITKRGQNVTFRCDPISEHNRLYWYRQTLGQGPEFLTYFQNEAQLEKSRLLSDRFSAERPKGSFSTLEIQRTEQGDSAMYLCASSARDRDQETQYFGPGTRLLVL.

The V gene is TRBV3-1 (or the pseudogene TRBV3-2), the J gene TRBJ2-3; D not resolved. V shed 4 bases and J shed 4 bases, with 6 bases lying between them. CDR1 LGHDT and CDR2 YNNKEL come from the germline V gene (reference sequence). CDR3 length: 12 residues. The CDR3 region is CASSLLADTQYF. The CDR3 coding sequence is TGTGCCAGCAGCCTCCTAGCAGATACGCAGTATTTT.